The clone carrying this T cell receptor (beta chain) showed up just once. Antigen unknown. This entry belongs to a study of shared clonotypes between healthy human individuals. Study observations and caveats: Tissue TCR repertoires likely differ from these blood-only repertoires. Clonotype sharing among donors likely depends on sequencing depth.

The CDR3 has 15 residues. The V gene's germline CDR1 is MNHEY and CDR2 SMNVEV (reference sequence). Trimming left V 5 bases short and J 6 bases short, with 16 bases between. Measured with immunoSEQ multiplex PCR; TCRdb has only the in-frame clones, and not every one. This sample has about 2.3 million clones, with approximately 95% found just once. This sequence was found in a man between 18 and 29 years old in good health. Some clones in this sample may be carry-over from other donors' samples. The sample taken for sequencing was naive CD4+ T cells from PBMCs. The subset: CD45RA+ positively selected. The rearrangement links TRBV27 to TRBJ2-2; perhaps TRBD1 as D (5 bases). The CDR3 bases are TGTGCCAGCAGTCACCGGACAATTTCGGCCGGGGAGCTGTTTTTT. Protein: CASSHRTISAGELFF.